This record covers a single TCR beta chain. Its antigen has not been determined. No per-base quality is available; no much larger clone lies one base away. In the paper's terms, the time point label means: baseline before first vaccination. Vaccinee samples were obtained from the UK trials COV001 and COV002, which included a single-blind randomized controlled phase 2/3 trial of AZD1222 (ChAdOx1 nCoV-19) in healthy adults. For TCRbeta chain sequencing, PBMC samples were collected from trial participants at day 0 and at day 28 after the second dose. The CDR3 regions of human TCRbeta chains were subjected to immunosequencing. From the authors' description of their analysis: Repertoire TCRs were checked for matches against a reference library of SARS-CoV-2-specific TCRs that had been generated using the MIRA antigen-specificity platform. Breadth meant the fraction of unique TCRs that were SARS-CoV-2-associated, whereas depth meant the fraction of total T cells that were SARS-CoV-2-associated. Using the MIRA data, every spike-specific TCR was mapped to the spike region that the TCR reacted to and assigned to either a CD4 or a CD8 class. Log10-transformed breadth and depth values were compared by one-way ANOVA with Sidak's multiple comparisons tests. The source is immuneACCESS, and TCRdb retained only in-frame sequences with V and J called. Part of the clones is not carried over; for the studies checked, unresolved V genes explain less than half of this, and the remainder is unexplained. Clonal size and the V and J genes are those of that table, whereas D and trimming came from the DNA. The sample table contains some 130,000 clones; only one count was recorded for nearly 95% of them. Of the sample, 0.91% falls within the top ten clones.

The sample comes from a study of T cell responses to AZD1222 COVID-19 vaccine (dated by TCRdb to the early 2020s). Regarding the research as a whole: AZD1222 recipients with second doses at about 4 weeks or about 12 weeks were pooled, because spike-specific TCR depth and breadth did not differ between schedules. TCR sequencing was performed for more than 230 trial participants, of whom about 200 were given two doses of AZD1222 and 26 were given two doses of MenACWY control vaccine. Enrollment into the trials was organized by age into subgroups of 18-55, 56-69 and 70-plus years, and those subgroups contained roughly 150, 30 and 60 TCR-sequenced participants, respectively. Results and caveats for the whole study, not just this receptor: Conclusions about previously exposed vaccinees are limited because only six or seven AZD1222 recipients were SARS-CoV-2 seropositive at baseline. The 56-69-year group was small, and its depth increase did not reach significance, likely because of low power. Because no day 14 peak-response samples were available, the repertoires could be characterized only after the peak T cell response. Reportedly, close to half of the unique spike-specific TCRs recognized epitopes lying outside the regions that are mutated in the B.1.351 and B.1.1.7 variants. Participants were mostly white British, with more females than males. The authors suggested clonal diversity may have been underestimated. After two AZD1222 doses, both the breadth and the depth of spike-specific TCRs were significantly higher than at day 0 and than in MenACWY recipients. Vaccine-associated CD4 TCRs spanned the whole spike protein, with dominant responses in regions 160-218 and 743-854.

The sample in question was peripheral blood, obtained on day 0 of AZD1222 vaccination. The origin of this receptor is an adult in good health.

The DNA reads as follows: TGCGCCAGCAGAGGGGACAGGGGGCAGCCCCAGCATTTT. The encoded protein is CASRGDRGQPQHF. The chain is encoded by TRBV5-1 joined to TRBJ1-5, with TRBD1 identical over 11 junction bases. The junction shows trimming of 5 bases on V and 7 bases on J, and the gene matches do not reach 2 bases of it. CDR1 and CDR2 are drawn from the germline V gene: SGHRS, YFSETQ. Reading from cysteine to phenylalanine, the CDR3 counts 13 amino acids. The sequence is cut down to CDR3 DNA, 39 bases in frame from base 1.